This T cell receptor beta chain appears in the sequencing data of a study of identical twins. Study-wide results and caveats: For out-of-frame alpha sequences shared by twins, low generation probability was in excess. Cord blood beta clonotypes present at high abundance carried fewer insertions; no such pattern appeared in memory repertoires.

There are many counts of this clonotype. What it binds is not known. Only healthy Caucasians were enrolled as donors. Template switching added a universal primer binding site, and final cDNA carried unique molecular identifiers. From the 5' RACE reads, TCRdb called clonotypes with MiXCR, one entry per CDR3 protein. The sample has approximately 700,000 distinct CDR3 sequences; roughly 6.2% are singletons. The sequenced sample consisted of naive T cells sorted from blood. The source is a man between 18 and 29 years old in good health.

This chain's CDR3 is CATSDPTGGYQETQYF. The CDR3 DNA sequence: TGTGCCACCAGTGACCCGACAGGGGGGTACCAAGAGACCCAGTACTTC. The chain is built from TRBV24-1 and TRBJ2-5, with 9 bases that match TRBD1. There are 16 residues in the CDR3. Unmatched junction bases numbered 5, after V lost 4 bases and J lost 0 bases. CDR1 and CDR2 (germline): KGHDR, SFDVKD.